This passage covers 24 T cell receptor beta chains from one sample sequenced in a study of regulatory T cells in long-lasting Graves disease. iRepertoire HTBI primers and Arm-PCR of CDR3 regions built TCR beta libraries. TCRdb processed the multiplex PCR reads anew with MiXCR; each CDR3 protein has one entry. The sample contains fewer than 350,000 distinct CDR3 sequences, approximately 20% of which appear only once. Time point of the sample: newly diagnosed GD, antithyroid drugs for less than 3 months. From RNA extracted from PBMCs, the TCR library was made. The sample was peripheral blood mononuclear cells (PBMCs), taken at new diagnosis, from a patient treated with antithyroid drugs. These receptors were collected from a female donor with Graves disease.

This clonotype came up a few times. At one end the junction does not follow the germline gene, possibly because of a read error. The chain combines TRBV7-3 with TRBJ2-5; 9 nucleotides line up with TRBD1. The DNA end favors TRBJ2-7, so the J call may be wrong. The CDR3 extends over 15 amino acids. Per the germline V gene, CDR1 is SGHTA and CDR2 is FQGTGA. Written as DNA, the CDR3 is TGTACCAGCAGCTTAATGGGGGACAGGGAGTACGAGCAGTACTTC. As protein: CTSSLMGDREYEQYF.

In regard to this clonotype: This may be a read error: a much more frequent sequence differs by one nucleotide. The chain recombines TRBV29-1 with TRBJ2-1; no reliable D call. There are 10 residues in the CDR3. Between the trimmed V and J ends, which lost 4 bases and 6 bases, there was a span of 4 bases. Germline V gene lookup returns CDR1 SQVTM and CDR2 ANQGSEA. CDR3 sequence reads: CSVAGNEQFF. CDR3 DNA: TGCAGCGTTGCGGGCAATGAGCAGTTCTTC.

This clonotype was picked up many times. The chain links TRBV7-9 to TRBJ2-1; 9 bases fit TRBD2. The CDR3 loop spans 19 amino acids. J lost 9 bases, V lost 5 bases, and 23 bases had no gene match. Germline CDR1 is SEHNR and CDR2 is FQNEAQ (reference sequence). The CDR3 region has the DNA TGTGCCAGCAGCGCGGGTCGGGCTAGCGGGGAAGGAGATAAGGTTGAGCAGTTCTTC. It is translated as CASSAGRASGEGDKVEQFF.

This clonotype was picked up a small number of times. The chain carries TRBV5-1 and TRBJ2-1, with D perhaps being TRBD1 or TRBD2 (5 bases each). Germline CDR1 reads SGHRS; CDR2 reads YFSETQ. The CDR3 covers 13 residues. Between the trimmed V and J ends, which lost 0 bases and 13 bases, there was a span of 14 bases. The CDR3 loop reads CASSLAQMGEQFF. CDR3 DNA sequence: TGCGCCAGCAGCTTGGCCCAAATGGGGGAACAGTTCTTC.

This clonotype was detected many times. The CDR3 region has the DNA TGTGCCAGCAGGCCCCTCGGGACAGTCTATGGCTACACCTTC. This sequence encodes CASRPLGTVYGYTF. The chain combines TRBV6-1 with TRBJ1-2; 7 bases align to TRBD1. CDR1 and CDR2 (germline): MNHNS, SASEGT. CDR3 length: 14 amino acids. J was trimmed by 4 bases and V by 6 bases; bases with no gene match: 8.

This sequence joins TRBV28 and TRBJ2-2; 8 bases align to TRBD2. The germline V gene has CDR1 MDHEN and CDR2 SYDVKM. The CDR3 is made up of 18 amino acids. Germline trimming cut 3 bases from V and 0 bases from J; bases unmatched to any gene: 9. CDR3 residues: CASSLPLAGITNTGELFF. The CDR3, as DNA: TGTGCCAGCAGTTTGCCTCTAGCGGGTATCACGAACACCGGGGAGCTGTTTTTT.

This clonotype turned up a few times. This chain joins TRBV24-1 and TRBJ1-1; perhaps TRBD1 as D (5 bases). This CDR3 is built from 15 residues. Per germline, CDR1 KGHDR and CDR2 SFDVKD. Trimming removed 1 base at V and 2 bases at J, with 10 bases between. The CDR3: CATSDFREENTEAFF. The CDR3 DNA reads as TGTGCCACCAGTGATTTCAGGGAGGAAAACACTGAAGCTTTCTTT.

This clonotype has a count of ten or more. The rearrangement links TRBV2 to TRBJ2-3; 11 nucleotides match TRBD2. Germline CDR1 and CDR2: SNHLY and FYNNEI. V gave up 6 bases and J gave up 0 bases; unmatched junction bases: 2. The CDR3 loop spans 15 amino acids. CDR3 sequence: CASSRTSGSTDTQYF. For the CDR3, the DNA is TGTGCCAGCAGCCGGACTAGCGGGAGCACAGATACGCAGTATTTT.

This clonotype was recorded at least ten times. The genes are TRBV2 and TRBJ2-5; 7 nucleotides align to TRBD1. Unmatched junction bases numbered 10, after V lost 6 bases and J lost 9 bases. The CDR3 totals 13 residues. Germline values: CDR1 SNHLY, CDR2 FYNNEI. As DNA, the CDR3 is TGTGCCAGCAGCCAGACAGGGACACTTTCCCAGTACTTC. As protein: CASSQTGTLSQYF.

This clonotype was counted many times. This chain uses TRBV28 with TRBJ2-5, with D perhaps matching TRBD2 (6 bases). The CDR3 loop spans 17 amino acids. V was cut by 1 base and J by 5 bases, with 20 bases left in between. Germline V gives CDR1 MDHEN, CDR2 SYDVKM. CDR3 sequence reads: CASSLYPFGGTGETQYF. For the CDR3, the DNA is TGTGCCAGCAGTTTATACCCCTTCGGGGGTACCGGGGAGACCCAGTACTTC.

DNA of the CDR3: TGTGCCTGGAGCCTAGGAAGAGGGAATGAGCAGTTCTTC. Residues: CAWSLGRGNEQFF. V usage is TRBV30 and J usage is TRBJ2-1; possibly TRBD2 for D (5 bases). Germline V gene sequence: CDR1 GTSNPN, CDR2 SVGIG (reference sequence). The V and J ends lost 3 bases and 7 bases respectively, with 13 bases between them. The length of the CDR3 is 13 residues.

This clonotype was observed many times. The chain carries TRBV28 and TRBJ2-3; 12 nucleotides agree with TRBD2. CDR1 is MDHEN and CDR2 is SYDVKM in the germline V gene. This CDR3 is built from 18 residues. V lost 5 bases and J lost 2; bases outside the gene matches: 11. The CDR3: CASSRRTGLAGYTDTQYF. As DNA, the CDR3 is TGTGCCAGCAGTAGGCGAACCGGACTAGCGGGGTACACAGATACGCAGTATTTT.

At least ten counts were recorded for this clonotype. The CDR3 sequence is CATSNIAGETQYF. Written as DNA, the CDR3 is TGTGCCACCAGCAATATAGCGGGAGAGACCCAGTACTTC. This sequence joins TRBV15 and TRBJ2-5; 7 nucleotides match TRBD2. This CDR3 is built from 13 residues. Germline V gene lookup returns CDR1 LNHNV and CDR2 YYDKDF (reference sequence). V gave up 4 bases and J gave up 4 bases; unmatched junction bases: 3.

This clonotype appeared many times. The chain joins TRBV6-5 to TRBJ2-3; weak D call: TRBD2 (5 bases). This CDR3 comprises 14 residues. CDR1 and CDR2 (germline): MNHEY, SVGAGI. Trimming took off 2 bases at V and 5 bases at J, with 11 bases between the two ends. CDR3 loop: CASSYGREGDTQYF. For the CDR3, the DNA is TGTGCCAGCAGTTACGGGAGAGAGGGAGATACGCAGTATTTT.

This clonotype was recorded at least ten times. The J gene is TRBJ1-6, the V gene TRBV15, with no clear D. V was trimmed by 0 bases and J by 5 bases, leaving 11 bases between them. The CDR3 has 16 amino acids. CDR1 LNHNV and CDR2 YYDKDF come from the germline V gene (reference sequence). CDR3 amino acids: CATSRDPQTHNSPLHF. In nucleotides, the CDR3 is TGTGCCACCAGCAGAGATCCCCAAACACATAATTCACCCCTCCACTTT.

The chain combines TRBV7-6 with TRBJ2-1; 9 bases match TRBD1. Per the germline V gene, CDR1 is SGHVS and CDR2 is FNYEAQ. This CDR3 has 16 residues. J lost 6 bases, V lost 3 bases, and 9 bases had no gene match. This CDR3 is CASSFRPGQGVNEQFF. CDR3 in DNA: TGTGCCAGCAGCTTCCGTCCGGGACAGGGTGTCAATGAGCAGTTCTTC.

Details on this clonotype: A far larger clone is off by one base, so a read error is likely. This chain links TRBV2 with TRBJ2-5; TRBD2 aligns across 8 bases. The J call is in doubt because the DNA end fits TRBJ2-7 better. Germline lookup yields CDR1 SNHLY and CDR2 FYNNEI. CDR3 length: 15 amino acids. CDR3 loop: CASIGPSGPLYEQYF. The CDR3 bases are TGTGCCAGCATTGGCCCTAGCGGGCCACTCTACGAGCAGTACTTC.

This clonotype was found many times. The chain couples TRBV6-2 or TRBV6-3 to TRBJ2-7; tentative D call: TRBD2 (6 bases). Trimming cost V 5 bases and J 7 bases, with 12 bases left between them. CDR1 and CDR2 from the germline V gene are MNHEY and SVGEGT. This CDR3 comprises 12 residues. CDR3: CASSGDFREQYF. The CDR3 DNA reads as TGTGCCAGCAGTGGGGACTTTCGGGAGCAGTACTTC.

This clonotype was detected ten times or more. This chain joins TRBV7-9 and TRBJ2-7; D ambiguous. Per the germline V gene, CDR1 is SEHNR and CDR2 is FQNEAQ (reference sequence). The CDR3 runs to 13 residues. Trimming removed 1 base at V and 3 bases at J, with 7 bases between. The CDR3 bases are TGTGCCAGCAGCTTAGGTTTTGGCTACGAGCAGTACTTC. Translating gives CASSLGFGYEQYF.

This clonotype has a count of ten or more. The V gene is TRBV28, the J gene TRBJ1-6; D is undetermined. The CDR3 length is 12 residues. V was cut by 2 bases and J by 9 bases, with 5 bases left in between. The germline V gene has CDR1 MDHEN and CDR2 SYDVKM. The CDR3 region has the DNA TGTGCCAGCAGTTTAAGCCCTTCACCCCTCCACTTT. It is translated as CASSLSPSPLHF.

This clonotype showed up just once. This likely came from a read error, as a far larger clone is one base away. This chain uses TRBV9 with TRBJ2-1; D is possibly TRBD2 (5 bases). The DNA matches TRBJ2-5 better at its end, which makes the J call doubtful. The germline V gene has CDR1 SGDLS and CDR2 YYNGEE. The CDR3 contains 13 residues. Written as DNA, the CDR3 is TGTGCCAGCAGTGCCCGGGGCCAAGAGACCCAGTACTTC. Its translation: CASSARGQETQYF.

This clonotype was seen many times. The chain carries TRBV27 and TRBJ2-7; 13 nucleotides agree with TRBD2. J lost 3 bases, V lost 4 bases, and 6 bases had no gene match. The germline V gene has CDR1 MNHEY and CDR2 SMNVEV (reference sequence). The CDR3 extends over 16 amino acids. The CDR3 bases are TGTGCCAGCAGTTCCCCCAGACTAGCGGGAGGCTACGAGCAGTACTTC. Encoded protein: CASSSPRLAGGYEQYF.

This clonotype was seen ten or more times. The chain couples TRBV18 to TRBJ2-3, with TRBD2 matching 15 bases. The J segment lost 4 bases and the V segment lost 6 bases, leaving 8 bases of the junction unmatched. Germline V lookup: CDR1 KGHSH, CDR2 LQKENI. This CDR3 is 17 amino acids long. The CDR3 bases are TGTGCCAGCTCCCGGACTAGCGGGAGGGCCGGAGCAGATACGCAGTATTTT. It specifies CASSRTSGRAGADTQYF.

This clonotype was picked up many times. The chain joins TRBV20-1 to TRBJ2-3; 9 positions match TRBD1. V was clipped by 5 bases and J by 5 bases; unmatched bases: 11. CDR1 DFQATT and CDR2 SNEGSKA come from the germline V gene (reference sequence). The CDR3 has 15 residues. The CDR3 coding sequence is TGCAGTGCTTTGACCCGGGACAGGGCGGTAGATACGCAGTATTTT. Protein: CSALTRDRAVDTQYF.